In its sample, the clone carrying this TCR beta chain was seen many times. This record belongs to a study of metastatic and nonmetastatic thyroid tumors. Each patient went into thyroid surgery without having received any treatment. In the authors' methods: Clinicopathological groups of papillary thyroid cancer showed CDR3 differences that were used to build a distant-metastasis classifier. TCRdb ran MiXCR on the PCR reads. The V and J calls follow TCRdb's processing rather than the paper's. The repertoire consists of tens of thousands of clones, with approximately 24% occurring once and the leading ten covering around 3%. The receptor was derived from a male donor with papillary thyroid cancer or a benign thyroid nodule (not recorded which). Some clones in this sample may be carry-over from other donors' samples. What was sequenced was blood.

CDR3 protein: CASSPSLAGDRNEQFF. DNA for the CDR3: TGTGCCAGCAGCCCCAGTCTAGCGGGAGATCGGAATGAGCAGTTCTTC. This sequence joins TRBV11-1 and TRBJ2-1; 10 nucleotides match TRBD2. From germline, CDR1 is SGHAT and CDR2 FQDESV (reference sequence). This CDR3 spans 16 amino acids. J gave up 7 bases and V 5 bases, and 11 bases lay outside the gene matches.